Listed below are T cell receptor beta chains from one sample, sequenced in a study of Graves' ophthalmopathy and Graves' hyperthyroidism. TCRdb itself ran the multiplex PCR reads through MiXCR, one entry per CDR3 protein. Of over a million distinct CDR3 sequences in the sample, approximately 35% were seen once. Sequenced: peripheral blood or thyroid tissue (not recorded which). The origin of the receptors is an adult man with Graves' hyperthyroidism. CDR3s include the opening cysteine and the closing phenylalanine or tryptophan. Fields, in order: clone size, V gene, D gene, J gene, CDR3 DNA, CDR3 protein. A D gene is named only where the DNA matches it firmly. Clone sizes are given selectively: once, few, many, or a class where the clone is expanded.

abundance: .; v_gene: TRBV7-2; d_gene: TRBD2; j_gene: TRBJ2-2; CDR3nt: TGTGCCAGCAGCAGAGGACTAGTGAACGGGGAGCTGTTTTTT; CDR3aa: CASSRGLVNGELFF
abundance: many; v_gene: TRBV29-1; d_gene: .; j_gene: TRBJ2-7; CDR3nt: TGCAGCGTTGGGGGACAAGGAGGCTCCTACGAGCAGTACTTC; CDR3aa: CSVGGQGGSYEQYF
abundance: many; v_gene: TRBV20-1; d_gene: .; j_gene: TRBJ1-5; CDR3nt: TGCAGTGCTAGAGGGAATAGCAATCAGCCCCAGCATTTT; CDR3aa: CSARGNSNQPQHF
abundance: many; v_gene: TRBV20-1; d_gene: TRBD1; j_gene: TRBJ1-5; CDR3nt: TGCAGTGCTAGAGGGGACAGCTATCAGCCCCAGCATTTT; CDR3aa: CSARGDSYQPQHF
abundance: .; v_gene: TRBV7-9; d_gene: .; j_gene: TRBJ1-1; CDR3nt: TGTGCCAACAGTCGGACAGTGGCTACTGAAGCTTTCTTT; CDR3aa: CANSRTVATEAFF
abundance: many; v_gene: TRBV7-7; d_gene: TRBD2; j_gene: TRBJ2-2; CDR3nt: TGTGCTAGCAGATCGACTAGCGTTGGCGGGGAGCTGTTTTTT; CDR3aa: CASRSTSVGGELFF
abundance: .; v_gene: TRBV5-8; d_gene: TRBD2; j_gene: TRBJ2-7; CDR3nt: TGTGCCAGCAGCCCTCCCAGTGCGGCGGGAGGAACGGGCGAGCAGTACTTC; CDR3aa: CASSPPSAAGGTGEQYF
abundance: .; v_gene: TRBV25-1; d_gene: .; j_gene: TRBJ1-5; CDR3nt: TGTGCCAGCAGTGATCAGCCCCAGCATTTT; CDR3aa: CASSDQPQHF
abundance: many; v_gene: TRBV20-1; d_gene: .; j_gene: TRBJ2-7; CDR3nt: TGCAGTGCTAGTCCCTTAATTCTTGGGGAGCAGTACTTC; CDR3aa: CSASPLILGEQYF
abundance: many; v_gene: TRBV10-3; d_gene: TRBD1; j_gene: TRBJ2-5; CDR3nt: TGTGCCATCAGTTGGCGACAGGGACAGGACAAAGAGACCCAGTACTTC; CDR3aa: CAISWRQGQDKETQYF
abundance: .; v_gene: TRBV7-7; d_gene: TRBD1; j_gene: TRBJ2-5; CDR3nt: TGTGCCAGCAGCCCACCTCGGGGAAGGGGGCGAGAGACCCAGTACTTC; CDR3aa: CASSPPRGRGRETQYF
abundance: .; v_gene: TRBV7-9; d_gene: .; j_gene: TRBJ2-3; CDR3nt: TGTGCCAGCAGCTTTAGGGAGGCGGCAGATACGCAGTATTTT; CDR3aa: CASSFREAADTQYF
abundance: few; v_gene: TRBV5-6; d_gene: TRBD1; j_gene: TRBJ2-2; CDR3nt: TGTGCCAGCAGCTTTGACACAGGGGATTTCGGGGAGCTGTTTTTT; CDR3aa: CASSFDTGDFGELFF
abundance: many; v_gene: TRBV5-1; d_gene: TRBD1; j_gene: TRBJ1-1; CDR3nt: TGCGCCAGCAGCTTGACGGCAGGGGGCCTGAATGAAGCTTTCTTT; CDR3aa: CASSLTAGGLNEAFF
abundance: many; v_gene: TRBV20-1; d_gene: TRBD2; j_gene: TRBJ2-7; CDR3nt: TGCAGTGCTAGAGATCGGGGACTAACAGCTTCCTACGAGCAGTACTTC; CDR3aa: CSARDRGLTASYEQYF
abundance: .; v_gene: TRBV12-3/TRBV12-4; d_gene: TRBD1; j_gene: TRBJ1-2; CDR3nt: TGTGCCAGCAGTTTCGACAGGGGCCTATCTATTCATGGCTACACCTTC; CDR3aa: CASSFDRGLSIHGYTF
abundance: .; v_gene: TRBV29-1; d_gene: .; j_gene: TRBJ2-5; CDR3nt: TGCAGCGTTGTTCCCAAGCCGCAGCCAGGCGGGACCCAGTACTTC; CDR3aa: CSVVPKPQPGGTQYF
abundance: many; v_gene: TRBV4-3; d_gene: TRBD2; j_gene: TRBJ2-7; CDR3nt: TGCGCCAGCAGCCAATTCCTAGCGGGAGGGCCGGTCGAGCAGTACTTC; CDR3aa: CASSQFLAGGPVEQYF
abundance: many; v_gene: TRBV7-6; d_gene: TRBD2; j_gene: TRBJ2-5; CDR3nt: TGTGCCAGCAGCCCACTTAGCGGGAGCTCCGAGACCCAGTACTTC; CDR3aa: CASSPLSGSSETQYF
abundance: many; v_gene: TRBV20-1; d_gene: .; j_gene: TRBJ2-7; CDR3nt: TGCAGTGCTAGGTCAGCTCACGGGACGTACTTC; CDR3aa: CSARSAHGTYF
abundance: .; v_gene: TRBV25-1; d_gene: .; j_gene: TRBJ1-2; CDR3nt: TGTGCTAGAGATGGTAGGGCTCGTGGTTACACCTTC; CDR3aa: CARDGRARGYTF
abundance: .; v_gene: TRBV19; d_gene: TRBD1; j_gene: TRBJ1-5; CDR3nt: TGTGCCAGTAGGACGACAGGGGGCCCTCAGCCCCAGCATTTT; CDR3aa: CASRTTGGPQPQHF
abundance: many; v_gene: TRBV24-1; d_gene: .; j_gene: TRBJ2-7; CDR3nt: TGTGCCACCAGTGATGCGGGCGCCTACGAGCAGTACTTC; CDR3aa: CATSDAGAYEQYF
abundance: .; v_gene: TRBV7-6; d_gene: TRBD1; j_gene: TRBJ1-6; CDR3nt: TGTGCCAGCAGCCAAGATACGGGACAGTGGAGTTCACCCCTCCACTTT; CDR3aa: CASSQDTGQWSSPLHF
abundance: .; v_gene: TRBV7-2; d_gene: .; j_gene: TRBJ1-5; CDR3nt: TGTGCCAGCAGCCTCAGGGGATTGGATCAGCCCCAGCATTTT; CDR3aa: CASSLRGLDQPQHF
abundance: .; v_gene: TRBV4-1; d_gene: .; j_gene: TRBJ1-1; CDR3nt: TGCGCCAGCAGCCAGGACACAGGGCCGACTGAAGCTTTCTTT; CDR3aa: CASSQDTGPTEAFF
abundance: .; v_gene: TRBV7-9; d_gene: .; j_gene: TRBJ1-2; CDR3nt: TGCGCCAGCAGCCGCGGGGATTCCTATGGCTACACCTTC; CDR3aa: CASSRGDSYGYTF
abundance: many; v_gene: TRBV19; d_gene: TRBD2; j_gene: TRBJ2-5; CDR3nt: TGTGCCAGTAGCCTTCCGGGACTAACCTGGGGCCAGTACTTC; CDR3aa: CASSLPGLTWGQYF
abundance: few; v_gene: TRBV4-1; d_gene: .; j_gene: TRBJ2-5; CDR3nt: TGCGCCAGCAGCCAAGTGGCAGGTTTTGGGGAGACCCAGTACTTC; CDR3aa: CASSQVAGFGETQYF
abundance: .; v_gene: TRBV25-1; d_gene: TRBD1; j_gene: TRBJ2-7; CDR3nt: TGTGCCGGCAGCCACACAGGGGGTGTCAACGAGCAGTACTTC; CDR3aa: CAGSHTGGVNEQYF
abundance: many; v_gene: TRBV25-1; d_gene: .; j_gene: TRBJ2-7; CDR3nt: TGTGCCAGCGCTTCCACAGGGTCTAGCTCCTACGAGCAGTACTTC; CDR3aa: CASASTGSSSYEQYF
abundance: few; v_gene: TRBV28; d_gene: .; j_gene: TRBJ1-4; CDR3nt: TGTGCCAGCAGTCCTGGGGGTGGGAATGAAAAACTGTTTTTT; CDR3aa: CASSPGGGNEKLFF
abundance: few; v_gene: TRBV5-1; d_gene: TRBD1; j_gene: TRBJ2-2; CDR3nt: TGCGCCAGCAGACGACAGGGAACCGGGGAGCTGTTTTTT; CDR3aa: CASRRQGTGELFF
abundance: .; v_gene: TRBV9; d_gene: TRBD1; j_gene: TRBJ2-7; CDR3nt: TGTGCCAGCAATCCGACAGGGGGCTTCTACGAGCAGTACTTC; CDR3aa: CASNPTGGFYEQYF
abundance: many; v_gene: TRBV19; d_gene: .; j_gene: TRBJ2-5; CDR3nt: TGTGCCAGTAGCCAGACAGTCCAAGAGACCCAGTACTTC; CDR3aa: CASSQTVQETQYF
abundance: few; v_gene: TRBV19; d_gene: TRBD2; j_gene: TRBJ2-7; CDR3nt: TGTGCCATCAGTGCGGGACTAGCGGAGCAGTACTTC; CDR3aa: CAISAGLAEQYF
abundance: many; v_gene: TRBV29-1; d_gene: .; j_gene: TRBJ2-7; CDR3nt: TGCAGCGTTGAAGATCGGGCGGGACTCCTCTACGAGCAGTACTTC; CDR3aa: CSVEDRAGLLYEQYF
abundance: many; v_gene: TRBV7-9; d_gene: .; j_gene: TRBJ2-7; CDR3nt: TGTGCCAGCAGCCCACGACAAGACTCCTACGAGCAGTACTTC; CDR3aa: CASSPRQDSYEQYF
abundance: many; v_gene: TRBV20-1; d_gene: .; j_gene: TRBJ1-1; CDR3nt: TGCAGTGCTAGAGATCTGGAAGGAATGAACACTGAAGCTTTCTTT; CDR3aa: CSARDLEGMNTEAFF
abundance: many; v_gene: TRBV6-5; d_gene: .; j_gene: TRBJ2-7; CDR3nt: TGTGCCACCCACGGGACTTCGGCCTACGAGCAGTACTTC; CDR3aa: CATHGTSAYEQYF
abundance: many; v_gene: TRBV12-3/TRBV12-4; d_gene: TRBD1; j_gene: TRBJ1-6; CDR3nt: TGTGCCAGCAGTTTAGTGGGACAGGGGCATTCACCCCTCCACTTT; CDR3aa: CASSLVGQGHSPLHF
abundance: .; v_gene: TRBV3-1; d_gene: .; j_gene: TRBJ1-1; CDR3nt: TGTGCCAGCAGCCATACGCTCGGAGGAGCTTTCTTT; CDR3aa: CASSHTLGGAFF
abundance: few; v_gene: TRBV25-1; d_gene: TRBD1; j_gene: TRBJ2-6; CDR3nt: TGTGCCAGCAGTGGGGGGACGGGACAGGGCCTTACTGGGGCCAACGTCCTGACTTTC; CDR3aa: CASSGGTGQGLTGANVLTF
abundance: many; v_gene: TRBV10-3; d_gene: TRBD2; j_gene: TRBJ2-7; CDR3nt: TGTGCCATCAGTGACTTCGGACTAGCGGGCTCCTACGAGCAGTACTTC; CDR3aa: CAISDFGLAGSYEQYF
abundance: .; v_gene: TRBV20-1; d_gene: .; j_gene: TRBJ1-5; CDR3nt: TGCAGTGCTTCCCTGGGGGAGAATCAGCCCCAGCATTTT; CDR3aa: CSASLGENQPQHF
abundance: many; v_gene: TRBV14; d_gene: .; j_gene: TRBJ1-6; CDR3nt: TGTGCCAGCAGCCTTCGGATAGGGGCTTCACCCCTCCACTTT; CDR3aa: CASSLRIGASPLHF
abundance: few; v_gene: TRBV10-2; d_gene: TRBD1; j_gene: TRBJ1-2; CDR3nt: TGCGCCAGCTCTAGAGGGGAACAGGGGTCGCGAGGCTACACCTTC; CDR3aa: CASSRGEQGSRGYTF
abundance: .; v_gene: TRBV9; d_gene: .; j_gene: TRBJ1-4; CDR3nt: TGTGCCAGCAGTTTATCCCGGGGCAGGGAGGATGAAAAACTGTTTTTT; CDR3aa: CASSLSRGREDEKLFF
abundance: .; v_gene: TRBV20-1; d_gene: .; j_gene: TRBJ1-6; CDR3nt: TGCAGTAGTCGGGGGGGGAATTCACCCCTCCACTTT; CDR3aa: CSSRGGNSPLHF
abundance: .; v_gene: TRBV3-1; d_gene: .; j_gene: TRBJ1-6; CDR3nt: TGTGCCAGCAGCCCACGGGACCAGGGTAGGGATTCACCCCTCCACTTT; CDR3aa: CASSPRDQGRDSPLHF
abundance: .; v_gene: TRBV29-1; d_gene: TRBD2; j_gene: TRBJ2-7; CDR3nt: TGCAGCGTCCTCGGCGGGGAGGGGAGTTACGAGCAGTACTTC; CDR3aa: CSVLGGEGSYEQYF
abundance: many; v_gene: TRBV6-6; d_gene: TRBD1; j_gene: TRBJ1-1; CDR3nt: TGTGCCAGCAGGCGACAGGGGAACACTGAAGCTTTCTTT; CDR3aa: CASRRQGNTEAFF
abundance: many; v_gene: TRBV29-1; d_gene: TRBD1; j_gene: TRBJ1-5; CDR3nt: TGCAGCGTTAAAACAGGGGTGGGGGATCAGCCCCAGCATTTT; CDR3aa: CSVKTGVGDQPQHF
abundance: .; v_gene: TRBV20-1; d_gene: TRBD2; j_gene: TRBJ2-5; CDR3nt: TGCAGTGGAACAAGACTAGCGGGGAATATATACGAGACCCAGTACTTC; CDR3aa: CSGTRLAGNIYETQYF
abundance: few; v_gene: TRBV27; d_gene: .; j_gene: TRBJ1-1; CDR3nt: TGTGCCAGCAGTTCTAGTGATGGCACTGAAGCTTTCTTT; CDR3aa: CASSSSDGTEAFF
abundance: .; v_gene: TRBV6-5; d_gene: .; j_gene: TRBJ1-6; CDR3nt: TGTGCCAGCTCTGAGAAAACTAATTCACCCCTCCACTTT; CDR3aa: CASSEKTNSPLHF
abundance: .; v_gene: TRBV9; d_gene: TRBD2; j_gene: TRBJ2-7; CDR3nt: TGTGCCAGCAGCCCTAGCGGGAGGGACGGTTCTCTCTACGAGCAGTACTTC; CDR3aa: CASSPSGRDGSLYEQYF
abundance: many; v_gene: TRBV7-8; d_gene: TRBD2; j_gene: TRBJ2-5; CDR3nt: TGTGCCAGCAGCCCAACCTCACTAGCGGGAGGGCTAGAGACCCAGTACTTC; CDR3aa: CASSPTSLAGGLETQYF